Each of the 27 T cell receptor beta chains below was sequenced from the same sample in a study of OX40 agonist ivuxolimab in advanced cancers. Sequencing was performed with immunoSEQ multiplex PCR; in TCRdb, only in-frame clones are kept and a portion is missing. Found here are over 35,000 clones, 85% of them singletons; the top ten hold approximately 16%. The sequences come from CD4+ or CD8+ T cells sorted from blood, collected in a trial of the OX40 agonist ivuxolimab. These receptor sequences come from an adult with an advanced solid tumor such as melanoma, head and neck, liver or kidney cancer.

The rearrangement links TRBV6-6 to TRBJ1-3; 7 bases map to TRBD1. The germline V gene encodes CDR1 MNHNY and CDR2 SVGAGI (reference sequence). CDR3 length: 16 residues. V lost 2 bases to trimming and J lost 4 bases; unmatched junction nucleotides: 8. DNA for the CDR3: TGTGCCAGCAGTTACCCACGGGACAGTCCAGGAAACACCATATATTTT. Its protein is CASSYPRDSPGNTIYF.

V gene TRBV7-2 combines with J gene TRBJ2-7; D possibly uses TRBD1 or TRBD2 (5 bases each). V lost 4 bases and J 6 bases, leaving 10 bases between the germline ends. Germline V gives CDR1 SGHTA, CDR2 FQGNSA. The CDR3 contains 12 residues. The chain's CDR3 is CASSWGRAEQYF. The CDR3 coding sequence is TGTGCCAGCAGCTGGGGACGGGCCGAGCAGTACTTC.

The chain uses TRBV7-2 and TRBJ2-7; D not resolved. V lost 5 bases and J 3 bases, leaving 11 bases between the germline ends. The CDR3 totals 13 residues. Looked up from germline, CDR1 is SGHTA and CDR2 is FQGNSA. The chain's CDR3 is CASSPNPLYEQYF. The DNA of the CDR3 is TGTGCCAGCAGCCCTAACCCGCTCTACGAGCAGTACTTC.

The V and J genes are TRBV6-1 and TRBJ2-7; 7 bases are shared with TRBD1. Germline V gene lookup returns CDR1 MNHNS and CDR2 SASEGT. This CDR3 comprises 13 residues. After removal of 11 bases from V and 0 bases from J, the junction contained 7 bases not matched to a gene. The DNA for the CDR3 is TGTGCCCAAGGGGGACAGACCTCCTACGAGCAGTACTTC. As protein: CAQGGQTSYEQYF.

V usage is TRBV7-6 and J usage is TRBJ2-7; D is perhaps TRBD1 (6 bases). The CDR3 consists of 15 residues. Trimming pared 4 bases from V and 2 bases from J, leaving 15 bases between. Germline values: CDR1 SGHVS, CDR2 FNYEAQ. The CDR3 sequence is CASSSPEEGAYEQYF. For the CDR3, the DNA is TGTGCCAGCAGCTCCCCCGAAGAGGGGGCCTACGAGCAGTACTTC.

The rearrangement uses TRBV27 and TRBJ2-3; D is possibly TRBD2 (6 bases). The germline gives CDR1 MNHEY, CDR2 SMNVEV (reference sequence). Trimming cost V 4 bases and J 10 bases, with 15 bases left between them. This CDR3 has 13 amino acids. In DNA form, the CDR3 reads TGTGCCAGCAGTTCCCGGGACTTAGACCCGCAGTATTTT. Protein sequence: CASSSRDLDPQYF.

The chain joins TRBV29-1 to TRBJ2-5; D perhaps matches TRBD1 (6 bases). CDR3 length: 15 residues. Trimming took 8 bases from V and 5 from J, leaving 24 bases between them. Germline V gene lookup returns CDR1 SQVTM and CDR2 ANQGSEA. The CDR3 sequence is CSTTAPDRLGETQYF. The CDR3 nucleotides are TGCAGCACAACCGCGCCCGACAGGTTAGGGGAGACCCAGTACTTC.

The chain carries TRBV5-4 and TRBJ2-7; 7 nucleotides match TRBD1. This CDR3 contains 13 residues. The V gene end was trimmed by 9 bases and the J gene end by 0 bases; junction bases not matched to a gene: 6. Germline loops: CDR1 SGHNT, CDR2 YYREEE (reference sequence). The CDR3 spells CATDRAGSYEQYF. The CDR3 DNA is TGTGCCACCGACAGGGCAGGCTCCTACGAGCAGTACTTC.

V and J are TRBV19 and TRBJ1-5; D uncertain. Per the germline V gene, CDR1 is LNHDA and CDR2 is SQIVND (reference sequence). The V end was cut by 2 bases, the J end by 2 bases, with 10 bases between. The CDR3 runs to 15 residues. The DNA of the CDR3 is TGTGCCAGTAGTATACGGGGAATGGGCAATCAGCCCCAGCATTTT. Translating it yields CASSIRGMGNQPQHF.

The chain has TRBV11-3 and TRBJ2-2, with TRBD1 matching over 9 bases. The CDR3 contains 15 residues. V trimming: 5 bases; J trimming: 1 base; junction bases outside the gene matches: 2. Germline lookup yields CDR1 SGHNT and CDR2 YENEEA. This CDR3 is CASSPDRGNTGELFF. CDR3 DNA: TGTGCCAGCAGCCCGGACAGGGGGAACACCGGGGAGCTGTTTTTT.

The chain carries TRBV7-9 and TRBJ2-1; TRBD2 might be the D (5 bases). The V end was cut by 11 bases, the J end by 4 bases, with 24 bases between. Per the germline V gene, CDR1 is SEHNR and CDR2 is FQNEAQ (reference sequence). The CDR3 consists of 16 residues. Here the CDR3 reads CALQLLIGSEYNEQFF. The DNA of the CDR3 is TGTGCCTTACAGCTCCTGATCGGTAGCGAGTACAATGAGCAGTTCTTC.

The J gene is TRBJ2-3, the V gene TRBV15; D is ambiguous. V lost 0 bases, J lost 0 bases, and 7 bases lay in between. Germline values: CDR1 LNHNV, CDR2 YYDKDF (reference sequence). The CDR3 covers 15 residues. The CDR3 here is CATSREVGSTDTQYF. Written as DNA, the CDR3 is TGTGCCACCAGCAGAGAGGTGGGGAGCACAGATACGCAGTATTTT.

This clone was seen once. The J gene is TRBJ1-5, the V gene TRBV30, with D maybe TRBD1 (6 bases). The CDR3 extends over 15 amino acids. Trimming pared 2 bases from V and 1 base from J, leaving 12 bases between. CDR1 is GTSNPN and CDR2 is SVGIG in the germline V gene (reference sequence). The CDR3 loop reads CAWSTGTRSNQPQHF. As DNA, the CDR3 is TGTGCCTGGAGTACAGGGACAAGAAGCAATCAGCCCCAGCATTTT.

The rearrangement joins TRBV9 to TRBJ2-5; 12 positions agree with TRBD2. The DNA end is more similar to TRBJ2-7, so the J call may be wrong. CDR1 and CDR2 from the germline V gene are SGDLS and YYNGEE. CDR3 length equals 15 residues. CDR3 DNA: TGTGCCAGCAGCTCGGGACTAGCGGGCGTCGACGAGCAGTACTTC. Residues: CASSSGLAGVDEQYF.

The J gene is TRBJ2-4, the V gene TRBV5-4; D may correspond to TRBD1 or TRBD2 (5 bases each). V shed 3 bases and J shed 7 bases, with 8 bases lying between them. The germline V gene has CDR1 SGHNT and CDR2 YYREEE (reference sequence). The CDR3 is 12 residues long. The CDR3 DNA follows: TGTGCCAGCAGCTATGGGACGAACATTCAGTACTTC. Its protein product is CASSYGTNIQYF.

The CDR3 here is CASSPELAGATDTQYF. The CDR3 DNA reads as TGCGCCAGCAGCCCTGAACTAGCGGGAGCCACAGATACGCAGTATTTT. The V gene is TRBV5-1, the J gene TRBJ2-3, with 11 bases fitting TRBD2. Per the germline V gene, CDR1 is SGHRS and CDR2 is YFSETQ. The CDR3 is 16 residues long. J lost 2 bases, V lost 4 bases, and 6 bases had no gene match.

This clone was counted between two and nine times. This chain joins TRBV6-5 and TRBJ1-1, with D maybe TRBD1 (6 bases). With 0 bases removed from V and 2 bases from J, the gap between germline ends came to 10 bases. This CDR3 region has 15 residues. Germline V gene sequence: CDR1 MNHEY, CDR2 SVGAGI. DNA for the CDR3: TGTGCCAGCAGTTACTCGGCAGGGGCTAACACTGAAGCTTTCTTT. Amino acids: CASSYSAGANTEAFF.

J is TRBJ1-3 and V is TRBV4-1, with a weak D call TRBD1 (5 bases). V shed 0 bases and J shed 2 bases, with 8 bases lying between them. CDR3 size: 15 residues. In germline, CDR1 is MGHRA, CDR2 YSYEKL. CDR3 nucleotides: TGCGCCAGCAGCCAAGATGGGGACCCTGGAAACACCATATATTTT. This gives the protein CASSQDGDPGNTIYF.

Only one count was recorded for this clone. The rearrangement uses TRBV13 and TRBJ2-1; 12 nucleotides line up with TRBD2. The CDR3 is 17 residues long. V lost 4 bases, J lost 4 bases, and 8 bases stayed unmatched. Per the germline V gene, CDR1 is PRHDT and CDR2 is FYEKMQ (reference sequence). CDR3 bases: TGTGCCAGCAGCTCCCCTCTAGCGGGAGGGGGATACAATGAGCAGTTCTTC. Protein product: CASSSPLAGGGYNEQFF. The variable domain in full, with the rest retrieved from reference TRBV13 and TRBJ2-1, is AAGVIQSPRHLIKEKRETATLKCYPIPRHDTVYWYQQGPGQDPQFLISFYEKMQSDKGSIPDRFSAQQFSDYHSELNMSSLELGDSALYFCASSSPLAGGGYNEQFFGPGTRLTVL.

The CDR3 region is CATSREGGVDEQYF. CDR3 DNA sequence: TGTGCCACCAGCAGAGAAGGTGGGGTCGACGAGCAGTACTTC. V and J are TRBV15 and TRBJ2-5; D remains unclear. TRBJ2-7 matches the DNA end more closely, so the J call is doubtful. This CDR3 is built from 14 residues. Germline V gene sequence: CDR1 LNHNV, CDR2 YYDKDF (reference sequence).

The chain uses TRBV4-3 and TRBJ1-2; perhaps TRBD1 as D (5 bases). The CDR3 length is 18 residues. Germline V CDR1 and CDR2: LGHNA, YSLEER. V was clipped by 3 bases and J by 4 bases, with 24 bases between them. The CDR3 spells CASSHVTRGWGHGYGYTF. CDR3 sequence (DNA): TGCGCCAGCAGCCACGTAACAAGGGGATGGGGCCATGGCTATGGCTACACCTTC.

V and J are TRBV12-5 and TRBJ2-4; D gene unclear. The CDR3 runs to 19 residues. V lost 3 bases to trimming and J lost 1 base, with 22 bases between them. Germline V gene data show CDR1 as LGHNT and CDR2 as FRNRAP. The CDR3 loop is CASGFNMFVTLSAKNIQYF. The CDR3 DNA is TGTGCTAGTGGTTTCAATATGTTCGTTACCCTGTCCGCCAAAAACATTCAGTACTTC.

The rearrangement uses TRBV5-7 and TRBJ1-2; 7 bases match TRBD1. TRBV5-7 qualifies as an ORF whose function is uncertain. This CDR3 spans 15 amino acids. Losses at the gene ends were 5 bases for V and 4 bases for J; bases not matched to a gene: 11. The CDR3 DNA follows: TGTGCCAGCAGAGCAAGGGACAGCAAATCCTATGGCTACACCTTC. Protein product: CASRARDSKSYGYTF.

This clone showed up just once. CDR3 protein: CASSAQGGGGYTF. The CDR3 nucleotides read TGTGCCAGCAGCGCTCAGGGCGGAGGGGGCTACACCTTC. V and J are TRBV14 and TRBJ1-2; D might be TRBD1 (5 bases). The CDR3 extends over 13 amino acids. CDR1 and CDR2 from the germline V gene are SGHDN and FVKESK. V lost 5 bases to trimming and J lost 8 bases, with 15 bases between them.

The V gene is TRBV19, the J gene TRBJ1-1; D uncertain. V was shortened by 5 bases and J by 1 base, with 5 bases between the two germline ends. The germline V gene encodes CDR1 LNHDA and CDR2 SQIVND (reference sequence). This CDR3 has 12 residues. The CDR3 DNA reads TGTGCCAGTAGTGTGGGGAACACTGAAGCTTTCTTT. This encodes CASSVGNTEAFF. The variable domain in full, completed from reference TRBV19 and TRBJ1-1, reads DGGITQSPKYLFRKEGQNVTLSCEQNLNHDAMYWYRQDPGQGLRLIYYSQIVNDFQKGDIAEGYSVSREKKESFPLTVTSAQKNPTAFYLCASSVGNTEAFFGQGTRLTVV.

The chain is built from TRBV6-1 and TRBJ1-1; D gene ambiguous. This CDR3 comprises 13 residues. V was cut by 4 bases and J by 6 bases, with 12 bases left in between. The germline V gene encodes CDR1 MNHNS and CDR2 SASEGT. The DNA for the CDR3 is TGTGCCAGCAGTGGGCACACTAGACCTGAAGCTTTCTTT. It yields the protein CASSGHTRPEAFF.

The chain recombines TRBV4-1 with TRBJ2-5, with 7 bases lining up with TRBD1. Germline V gives CDR1 MGHRA, CDR2 YSYEKL. This CDR3 contains 16 residues. V lost 2 bases to trimming and J lost 0 bases; unmatched junction nucleotides: 6. The CDR3 bases are TGCGCCAGCAGCCAACTAGGGGGCCCCTACCAAGAGACCCAGTACTTC. This gives the protein CASSQLGGPYQETQYF.